This is a list of T cell receptor beta chains from one sample in a study of breast tumors, draining lymph nodes, adjacent tissues. One entry per CDR3 protein, called by TCRdb with MiXCR from the multiplex PCR reads. The sample yields some 53,000 distinct CDR3 sequences, roughly 39% seen once. Specimen: breast tumor tissue. All receptors derive from a female donor with breast cancer. Some clones in this sample may be carry-over from other donors' samples. CDR3s include the opening cysteine and the closing phenylalanine or tryptophan. D genes are given only for firm matches. The size entry is marked missing in some rows and otherwise reads once, few, many or a size class.

V,D,size,J,DNA,CDR3
TRBV30,-,many,TRBJ1-2,TGTGCCTGGAGTCTGTCGACCCATGGCTACACCTTC,CAWSLSTHGYTF
TRBV27,-,many,TRBJ2-7,TGTGCCAGGTACGAGCAGTACTTC,CARYEQYF
TRBV20-1,TRBD2,many,TRBJ2-7,TGCAGTGCTAGATCGGTCTCGTTAACGGGAGGATCGTACGAGCAGTACTTC,CSARSVSLTGGSYEQYF
TRBV4-1,-,-,TRBJ1-5,TGCGCCAGCAGCCAAGATCAGGGTAATTTCGGAGAGACCCAGCATTTT,CASSQDQGNFGETQHF
TRBV27,-,many,TRBJ2-1,TGTGCCAGCAGTCACATACGACTAGAGGAGCAGTTCTTC,CASSHIRLEEQFF
TRBV24-1,TRBD1,many,TRBJ2-7,TGTGCCACCAGTGCTCACGACAGGGGCTCCTACGAGCAGTACTTC,CATSAHDRGSYEQYF
TRBV6-1,TRBD1,many,TRBJ1-6,TGTGCCAGCAGTTCCAGACAGGGGGAGACCCTCCACTTT,CASSSRQGETLHF
TRBV28,-,-,TRBJ1-1,TGTGCCAGCAGTTATCACCAGAAGGCTTTCTTT,CASSYHQKAFF
TRBV25-1,-,many,TRBJ2-2,TGTGCCAGCAGTGAAGGGGCGGAGGATAGCGGGGAGCTGTTTTTT,CASSEGAEDSGELFF
TRBV25-1,-,medium-sized,TRBJ2-7,TGTGCCAGCAGTGTCAGGGGAGTCGACACCTACGAGCAGTACTTC,CASSVRGVDTYEQYF
TRBV4-1,-,many,TRBJ2-2,TGCGCCAGCAGCCAGGGAACCGGCGGGGAGCTGTTTTTT,CASSQGTGGELFF
TRBV7-7,-,many,TRBJ1-5,TGTGCCAGCAGCCCGCAGGGGAGCAATCAGCCCCAGCATTTT,CASSPQGSNQPQHF
TRBV6-2/TRBV6-3,-,-,TRBJ2-7,TGTGCCAGCAGCTACCCAGGCGGGCAGTACTTC,CASSYPGGQYF
TRBV5-5,-,-,TRBJ2-1,TGCTCCTACAATGAGCAGTTCTTC,CSYNEQFF
TRBV4-2,TRBD2,many,TRBJ2-7,TGTGCCAGCAGAGGACTAGCGGGCGCCTACGAGCAGTACTTC,CASRGLAGAYEQYF
TRBV20-1,TRBD1,once,TRBJ1-4,TGCAGTGCTAACAACAGGGGCACTAATGAAAAACTGTTTTTT,CSANNRGTNEKLFF
TRBV5-1,-,many,TRBJ2-3,TGCGCCAGCAACTTTGACGGTCGGGTGACAGATACGCAGTATTTT,CASNFDGRVTDTQYF
TRBV19,-,many,TRBJ2-1,TGTGCCAGTAGTATAATCGATGAGCAGTTCTTC,CASSIIDEQFF
TRBV20-1,TRBD1,-,TRBJ1-1,TGCAGTGCTAGAGATCGGACAGGGGGCCCTGAAGCTTTCTTT,CSARDRTGGPEAFF
TRBV2,-,-,TRBJ1-5,TGTGCCAGCACCCTCCATGGGCAGCCCCAGCATTTT,CASTLHGQPQHF
TRBV5-1,-,-,TRBJ1-5,TGCGCCAGCAGCTTGAGGGGACAGCCCCAGCATTTT,CASSLRGQPQHF
TRBV20-1,-,many,TRBJ1-4,TGCAGTGCTCCGCAGAATAGTAATGAAAAACTGTTTTTT,CSAPQNSNEKLFF
TRBV5-1,TRBD1,many,TRBJ1-6,TGCGCCAGCAGCCAAGACAGGGAGCATAATTCACCCCTCCACTTT,CASSQDREHNSPLHF
TRBV5-4,-,many,TRBJ2-7,TGTGCCAGCAGCAAGAGGGGTACCTCCTACGAGCAGTACTTC,CASSKRGTSYEQYF
TRBV5-4,-,-,TRBJ2-5,TGTGCCAGCAGCTTGGGTACCCAAGAGACCCAGTACTTC,CASSLGTQETQYF
TRBV11-3,TRBD2,many,TRBJ2-1,TGTGCCAGCAGCTCCTATACCGGGACTAGCGGTTGGCAGTTCTTC,CASSSYTGTSGWQFF
TRBV2,-,-,TRBJ1-4,TGTGCCAGCAGTGAAGGGGGCGGGAAGGGGCCCACTACAACTAATGAAAAACTGTTTTTT,CASSEGGGKGPTTTNEKLFF
TRBV18,-,-,TRBJ2-3,TGTGCCAGCTCACCAGGCACAGATACGCAGTATTTT,CASSPGTDTQYF
TRBV6-6,TRBD2,-,TRBJ2-1,TGTGCCAGCAGTCTTGGACTAGCGGCTAATGAGCAGTTCTTC,CASSLGLAANEQFF
TRBV20-1,-,-,TRBJ1-4,TGCAGTGCTAGCCCAGTTAATGAAAAACTGTTTTTT,CSASPVNEKLFF
TRBV12-3/TRBV12-4,-,once,TRBJ1-2,TGTGCCAACAGTCCCACGGCGAACCCACTCGGCTACACCTTC,CANSPTANPLGYTF
TRBV6-9,-,-,TRBJ2-5,TGTGCCAGCAGACTCGCAGGGGTGGAGACCCAGTACTTC,CASRLAGVETQYF
TRBV5-8,TRBD2,many,TRBJ2-5,TGTGCCAGCAGCGGGGCTAGCGGCCAAGAGACCCAGTACTTC,CASSGASGQETQYF
TRBV2,-,few,TRBJ2-2,TGTGCCAGCAGTGATCAACGGGGGCTAAACACCGGGGAGCTGTTTTTT,CASSDQRGLNTGELFF
TRBV20-1,-,many,TRBJ2-5,TGCAGTGCTAGATCCCTCGGGAATTCGGAGGAGACCCAGTACTTC,CSARSLGNSEETQYF
TRBV7-3,TRBD1,few,TRBJ2-3,TGTGCCAGCAGCCCCGGACAGGGCGGCTACAATGAGCAGTATTTT,CASSPGQGGYNEQYF
TRBV29-1,TRBD1,medium-sized,TRBJ1-5,TGCAGCGTTAGGACAGGTCCGGGCAATCAGCCCCAGCATTTT,CSVRTGPGNQPQHF
TRBV9,-,-,TRBJ2-3,TGTGCCAGCAGCGTAAAGGGGGATACGCAGTATTTT,CASSVKGDTQYF
TRBV30,-,many,TRBJ1-1,TGTGCCTGGACCCTCACGAGGGGCACTGAAGCTTTCTTT,CAWTLTRGTEAFF
TRBV20-1,-,many,TRBJ1-5,TGCAGTGCTAGAGATCGGCCAGACAGTCAGCCCCAGCATTTT,CSARDRPDSQPQHF
TRBV7-2,TRBD1,many,TRBJ1-2,TGTGCCAGCAGCTTACTTGGGACAGGGTATGGCTACACCTTC,CASSLLGTGYGYTF
TRBV5-6,TRBD1,-,TRBJ2-7,TGTGCCAGCGGACAGGGGGCCATCTACGAGCAGTACTTC,CASGQGAIYEQYF
TRBV6-5,-,-,TRBJ2-7,TGTGCCGGCAGATCGACTAGTTGGGGCGAGCGGTACTTC,CAGRSTSWGERYF
TRBV4-3,TRBD1,-,TRBJ1-1,TGCGCCAGCAGCCGGGGACAGGGGGTGAACACTGAAGCTTTCTTT,CASSRGQGVNTEAFF
TRBV2,-,many,TRBJ2-1,TGTGCCAGCAGAGTGGAGCCAATACCCTACAATGAGCAGTTCTTC,CASRVEPIPYNEQFF
TRBV7-2,-,-,TRBJ1-6,TGTGCCAGCAGCTCAGGCGGGGCGCGGGGTTCACCCCTCCACTTT,CASSSGGARGSPLHF
TRBV6-2/TRBV6-3,-,many,TRBJ1-5,TGTGCCAGCAGTCACTCGGGGCCTCAGCCCCAGCATTTT,CASSHSGPQPQHF
TRBV19,-,-,TRBJ1-1,TGTGCCAGTAAGGGGTGGTTACCGATCCGCGGCACTGAAGCTTTCTTT,CASKGWLPIRGTEAFF
TRBV4-3,-,many,TRBJ1-1,TGCGCCAGCAGCCACAGTAGTTATCGTGAAGCTTTCTTT,CASSHSSYREAFF
TRBV5-4,-,-,TRBJ2-5,TGTGCCAGCAGCCCGGGGGAACCGGGACACAGAGAGACCCAGTACTTC,CASSPGEPGHRETQYF
TRBV10-2,TRBD2,-,TRBJ2-5,TGCGCCAGGAGCGGGACTAGCGGGCGAGAGACCCAGTACTTC,CARSGTSGRETQYF
TRBV11-3,-,-,TRBJ1-1,TGTGCCAGCAGCCCCTTCATGAACACTGAACCTTTCTTT,CASSPFMNTEPFF
TRBV9,TRBD1,medium-sized,TRBJ1-5,TGTGCCAGCAGCAGGACAGGGAGCAATCAGCCCCAGCATTTT,CASSRTGSNQPQHF
TRBV4-3,-,many,TRBJ2-1,TGCGCCAGCAGCCAAGTTCAAAGGGTCGGCAATGAGCAGTTCTTC,CASSQVQRVGNEQFF